A selection of T cell receptor beta chains follows, all from one sample in a study of T cell repertoires in cytomegalovirus infection. TCRdb ran MiXCR on the reads and lists one entry per CDR3 protein. This table has around 200,000 distinct CDR3 sequences, about 18% appearing once. Source material: CD8+ T cells from PBMCs. These receptors all stem from a human donor in good health (CMV status not recorded). Some clones in this sample may be carry-over from other donors' samples. Each CDR3 is given with its conserved first and last residue. D genes are given only for firm matches. Clone sizes are given selectively: once, few, many, or a class where the clone is expanded.

few	NA	TRBV7-8	TRBJ2-7	CASSLAPNSLYEQYF	TGTGCCAGCAGCTTAGCGCCCAACAGCCTCTACGAGCAGTACTTC
few	TRBD1	TRBV7-2	TRBJ2-3	CASSLTGSTDTQYF	TGTGCCAGCAGCTTGACAGGGAGCACAGATACGCAGTATTTT
NA	NA	TRBV4-3	TRBJ1-3	CASSPDSQSSGNTIYF	TGCGCCAGCAGCCCGGACAGTCAGAGCTCTGGAAACACCATATATTTT
NA	NA	TRBV7-9	TRBJ1-6	CASKSSYNSPLHF	TGTGCCAGCAAGAGCTCCTATAATTCACCCCTCCACTTT
NA	NA	TRBV7-2	TRBJ1-2	CASTLPELYYGYTF	TGTGCCAGCACCCTCCCAGAGCTTTACTATGGCTACACCTTC
few	NA	TRBV6-2/TRBV6-3	TRBJ2-7	CASSYSLFNLRSSYEQYF	TGTGCCAGCAGTTACTCGCTGTTCAACCTAAGGAGCTCCTACGAGCAGTACTTC
NA	TRBD2	TRBV29-1	TRBJ2-3	CSVVPSGVTDTQYF	TGCAGCGTTGTGCCGAGCGGGGTCACAGATACGCAGTATTTT
few	TRBD2	TRBV5-1	TRBJ2-3	CASSWTPMRGGSTDTQYF	TGCGCCAGCAGCTGGACCCCTATGCGGGGGGGAAGCACAGATACGCAGTATTTT
few	NA	TRBV5-6	TRBJ2-3	CASSSGLEDTDTQYF	TGTGCCAGCAGCTCGGGACTGGAGGACACAGATACGCAGTATTTT
many	TRBD2	TRBV7-8	TRBJ2-3	CASSLDERGNTDTQYF	TGTGCCAGCAGCTTAGATGAGCGGGGGAACACAGATACGCAGTATTTT
NA	NA	TRBV7-6	TRBJ1-1	CASSLVADNTEAFF	TGTGCCAGCAGCTTAGTTGCAGATAACACTGAAGCTTTCTTT
NA	NA	TRBV10-3	TRBJ2-3	CAISELWRGERDTQYF	TGTGCCATCAGTGAGCTTTGGAGGGGGGAAAGAGATACGCAGTATTTT
few	NA	TRBV29-1	TRBJ2-1	CSVEVSGAGEQFF	TGCAGCGTTGAAGTCAGTGGGGCCGGTGAGCAGTTCTTC
NA	NA	TRBV7-6	TRBJ2-5	CASSLGRTFKETQYF	TGTGCCAGCAGCTTAGGTCGGACATTTAAAGAGACCCAGTACTTC
NA	NA	TRBV6-2/TRBV6-3	TRBJ1-5	CASSYAPNQPQHF	TGTGCCAGCAGTTACGCCCCCAATCAGCCCCAGCATTTT
few	TRBD2	TRBV2	TRBJ2-2	CASCLGPGAGVSTGELFF	TGTGCCAGCTGCCTAGGCCCTGGAGCGGGGGTATCAACCGGGGAGCTGTTTTTT
few	NA	TRBV7-8	TRBJ1-5	CASSSKLTVQKGPQHF	TGTGCCAGCAGCTCAAAATTGACAGTCCAGAAGGGTCCCCAGCATTTT
few	NA	TRBV25-1	TRBJ2-7	CASSGSTGFSYEQYF	TGTGCCAGCAGTGGTTCCACAGGGTTCTCCTACGAGCAGTACTTC
few	NA	TRBV5-6	TRBJ2-3	CASAGGPRTDTQYF	TGTGCCAGCGCTGGGGGTCCCCGCACAGATACGCAGTATTTT
few	TRBD1	TRBV12-3/TRBV12-4	TRBJ1-1	CASSLKGNRDRGSAFF	TGTGCCAGCAGTTTAAAGGGGAACCGGGACAGGGGATCGGCTTTCTTT
NA	NA	TRBV6-2/TRBV6-3	TRBJ1-2	CASSGDETASGYTF	TGTGCCAGCAGTGGGGACGAGACTGCGTCTGGCTACACCTTC
NA	NA	TRBV9	TRBJ2-7	CASSPPTGRAYEQYF	TGTGCCAGCAGCCCCCCGACAGGCAGGGCCTACGAGCAGTACTTC
NA	NA	TRBV7-8	TRBJ2-5	CASSSPIGGRPGSQYF	TGTGCCAGCAGCTCGCCTATAGGTGGCCGCCCCGGGTCCCAGTACTTC
many	NA	TRBV7-8	TRBJ1-1	CASSFPGGNTEAFF	TGTGCCAGCAGCTTCCCCGGGGGCAACACTGAAGCTTTCTTT
NA	TRBD2	TRBV20-1	TRBJ2-5	CSARTLTSGIAQETQYF	TGCAGTGCTAGGACCCTGACTAGCGGGATAGCACAAGAGACCCAGTACTTC
NA	TRBD1	TRBV19	TRBJ2-7	CASSISGTGGYEQYF	TGTGCCAGTAGTATCTCCGGGACAGGGGGCTACGAGCAGTACTTC
NA	NA	TRBV12-3/TRBV12-4	TRBJ2-7	CASSFQGSGDEQYF	TGTGCCAGCAGTTTCCAGGGTAGTGGAGACGAGCAGTACTTC
NA	NA	TRBV12-3/TRBV12-4	TRBJ2-1	CASSWTVNEQFF	TGTGCCAGCAGCTGGACAGTAAATGAGCAGTTCTTC
many	NA	TRBV7-8	TRBJ1-5	CASSPFEGGNQPQHF	TGTGCCAGCAGCCCGTTCGAGGGGGGCAATCAGCCCCAGCATTTT
NA	NA	TRBV28	TRBJ2-5	CASSLRGGGTLVETQYF	TGTGCCAGCAGTTTACGGGGAGGGGGTACCCTAGTAGAGACCCAGTACTTC
many	NA	TRBV4-3	TRBJ2-2	CASSGRGAETNTGELFF	TGCGCCAGCAGCGGCCGGGGGGCGGAGACGAACACCGGGGAGCTGTTTTTT
NA	TRBD1	TRBV7-9	TRBJ2-1	CASSLPGQGLDNEQFF	TGTGCCAGCAGCTTGCCGGGACAGGGATTGGACAATGAGCAGTTCTTC
NA	NA	TRBV12-3/TRBV12-4	TRBJ2-1	CASSHEGPHNEQFF	TGTGCCAGCAGTCACGAGGGTCCGCACAATGAGCAGTTCTTC
few	NA	TRBV7-7	TRBJ2-3	CASSPGFADTQYF	TGTGCTAGCAGTCCAGGGTTTGCGGATACGCAGTATTTT
NA	NA	TRBV12-3/TRBV12-4	TRBJ2-2	CATERGSNTGELFF	TGTGCCACAGAACGGGGGTCGAACACCGGGGAGCTGTTTTTT
few	TRBD2	TRBV6-1	TRBJ2-1	CASSPLAGAGEQFF	TGTGCCAGCAGCCCCCTAGCGGGGGCCGGTGAGCAGTTCTTC
NA	NA	TRBV20-1	TRBJ1-1	CSAPSWEIGDTEAFF	TGCAGTGCCCCGTCCTGGGAGATCGGGGACACTGAAGCTTTCTTT